A selection of T cell receptor beta chains follows, all from one sample in a study of cytomegalovirus exposure and HLA in healthy donors. Profiled with immunoSEQ multiplex PCR; TCRdb holds only in-frame clones, not every one. The sample yields 150,000 or so clones, more than 60% seen once. The material sequenced was PBMCs. The source of these receptors is a female donor in good health and CMV-seronegative. Both conserved end residues are part of each CDR3. Fields, in order: D gene, clone size, V gene, J gene, CDR3 protein, CDR3 DNA. A D gene is named only where the DNA matches it firmly. The size entry is marked missing in some rows and otherwise reads once, few, many or a size class.

.	.	TRBV6-5	TRBJ1-1	CASSRVSLTEAFF	TGTGCCAGCAGCCGCGTGAGCCTCACTGAAGCTTTCTTT
.	.	TRBV4-2	TRBJ2-7	CASSQDRWGVEYF	TGTGCCAGCAGCCAAGATCGTTGGGGGGTAGAGTACTTC
TRBD2	.	TRBV7-6	TRBJ2-5	CASSLKVPYPGLAGVPGETQYF	TGTGCCAGCAGCTTAAAAGTCCCCTACCCTGGACTAGCGGGGGTCCCGGGAGAGACCCAGTACTTC
TRBD1	once	TRBV6-4	TRBJ1-2	CASRTNPDRGGGYTF	TGTGCCAGCAGGACAAACCCCGACAGGGGCGGTGGCTACACCTTC
TRBD2	.	TRBV28	TRBJ2-7	CASSRPSGTVAYEQYF	TGTGCCAGCAGTCGACCTAGCGGGACCGTCGCCTACGAGCAGTACTTC
TRBD1	.	TRBV7-9	TRBJ2-7	CASSLAGTGGYEQYF	TGTGCCAGCAGCTTAGCTGGGACAGGGGGCTACGAGCAGTACTTC
.	once	TRBV9	TRBJ1-1	CASSPGSGSMNTEAFF	TGTGCCAGCAGCCCCGGTAGTGGGAGCATGAACACTGAAGCTTTCTTT
.	.	TRBV2	TRBJ1-1	CASSGGRDTEAFF	TGTGCCAGCAGCGGGGGTCGAGACACTGAAGCTTTCTTT
TRBD1	few	TRBV25-1	TRBJ2-6	CASSAVPGQGLLTNVLTF	TGTGCCAGCAGTGCCGTCCCGGGACAGGGGTTGTTAACCAACGTCCTGACTTTC
.	.	TRBV10-3	TRBJ1-1	CAISERRDTEAFF	TGTGCCATCAGTGAGCGCAGGGACACTGAAGCTTTCTTT
TRBD2	.	TRBV7-6	TRBJ2-3	CASSLGSVAGKDTQYF	TGTGCCAGCAGCTTGGGTTCGGTAGCGGGGAAGGATACGCAGTATTTT
TRBD1	few	TRBV6-1	TRBJ1-1	CASRAGGVTEAFF	TGTGCCAGCAGAGCAGGGGGAGTCACTGAAGCTTTCTTT
TRBD1	once	TRBV27	TRBJ1-5	CASSFVVDRGAPQHF	TGTGCCAGCAGTTTCGTGGTGGACAGGGGAGCGCCCCAGCATTTT
TRBD2	.	TRBV7-3	TRBJ2-1	CASSSPLAGVTHEQFF	TGTGCCAGCAGCTCTCCGTTAGCGGGAGTCACCCATGAGCAGTTCTTC
TRBD2	.	TRBV9	TRBJ2-1	CASSPRGGPTIEQFF	TGTGCCAGCAGCCCACGGGGGGGACCCACAATTGAGCAGTTCTTC
.	.	TRBV5-1	TRBJ2-1	CASSLTGGVVDLNEQFF	TGCGCCAGCAGCTTGACAGGGGGGGTGGTCGATTTGAATGAGCAGTTCTTC
TRBD1	.	TRBV28	TRBJ1-5	CASSLTGLDQPQHF	TGTGCCAGCAGTCTGACAGGGTTGGATCAGCCCCAGCATTTT
TRBD1	.	TRBV7-6	TRBJ1-2	CASSARDRTNYGYTF	TGTGCCAGCAGCGCCCGGGACAGGACAAACTATGGCTACACCTTC
TRBD2	.	TRBV7-6	TRBJ2-3	CASSLLAGGQKNPSTDTQYF	TGTGCCAGCAGCTTACTAGCGGGGGGCCAAAAGAATCCTAGCACAGATACGCAGTATTTT
.	.	TRBV13	TRBJ1-1	CASSFRYTNTEAFF	TGTGCCAGCAGCTTTCGGTATACGAACACTGAAGCTTTCTTT
.	.	TRBV4-1	TRBJ2-7	CASSQVPQSYEQYF	TGCGCCAGCAGCCAAGTTCCACAGTCCTACGAGCAGTACTTC
.	.	TRBV7-9	TRBJ2-1	CASSPRSYNEQFF	TGTGCCAGCAGCCCCCGCTCCTACAATGAGCAGTTCTTC
.	few	TRBV2	TRBJ2-7	CASREGHVVTGEQYF	TGTGCCAGCAGGGAAGGCCACGTGGTAACAGGCGAGCAGTACTTC
.	once	TRBV14	TRBJ1-5	CASSPNFNQPQHF	TGTGCCAGCAGCCCAAATTTCAATCAGCCCCAGCATTTT
TRBD1	.	TRBV2	TRBJ2-5	CASIDDRVNTIETQYF	TGTGCCAGCATAGATGACAGGGTCAATACCATAGAGACCCAGTACTTC
.	.	TRBV19	TRBJ2-3	CASSIFFQRANTDTQYF	TGTGCCAGTAGTATTTTTTTCCAGCGGGCAAACACAGATACGCAGTATTTT
.	.	TRBV14	TRBJ1-2	CASSQDLAGSVHGYTF	TGTGCCAGCAGCCAAGACTTAGCCGGATCTGTCCATGGCTACACCTTC
TRBD1	once	TRBV6-5	TRBJ2-7	CASSQPGTAYEQYF	TGTGCCAGCAGCCAGCCTGGGACAGCCTACGAGCAGTACTTC
TRBD1	.	TRBV19	TRBJ2-3	CASGTAYTDTQYF	TGTGCCTCCGGGACAGCTTACACAGATACGCAGTATTTT
.	.	TRBV16	TRBJ1-1	CASIPGEGAFF	TGTGCCAGCATACCAGGGGAGGGAGCTTTCTTT
.	.	TRBV19	TRBJ1-4	CASSIIATNEKLFF	TGTGCCAGTAGTATTATAGCAACTAATGAAAAACTGTTTTTT
.	.	TRBV18	TRBJ1-4	CAGARGENEKLFF	TGTGCCGGTGCTCGCGGGGAGAATGAAAAACTGTTTTTT
.	.	TRBV27	TRBJ1-3	CASSLTGLASGNTIYF	TGTGCCAGCAGTTTAACAGGTTTGGCCTCTGGAAACACCATATATTTT
.	.	TRBV14	TRBJ2-3	CASSQDRGTSTDTQYF	TGTGCCAGCAGCCAAGATAGGGGAACGAGCACAGATACGCAGTATTTT
.	.	TRBV20-1	TRBJ2-7	CSATPGYEQYF	TGCAGTGCTACGCCCGGCTACGAGCAGTACTTC
.	.	TRBV6-5	TRBJ2-1	CASSLYNEQFF	TGTGCCAGCAGTTTATACAATGAGCAGTTCTTC
TRBD1	.	TRBV27	TRBJ1-6	CASSLGTDSPLHF	TGTGCCAGCAGTTTGGGGACAGATTCACCCCTCCACTTT
TRBD1	few	TRBV5-6	TRBJ2-7	CASSLPGQGPYEQYF	TGTGCCAGCAGCTTACCGGGACAGGGTCCGTACGAGCAGTACTTC
.	.	TRBV6-4	TRBJ2-1	CASSDSGAGEQFF	TGTGCCAGCAGTGACTCGGGGGCAGGTGAGCAGTTCTTC
TRBD2	.	TRBV4-1	TRBJ2-1	CATQGGTSGGAAYNEQFF	TGCGCCACTCAGGGAGGGACTAGCGGGGGGGCCGCCTACAATGAGCAGTTCTTC
.	few	TRBV6-6	TRBJ1-1	CASSYGQGNTEAFF	TGTGCCAGCAGTTACGGCCAGGGGAACACTGAAGCTTTCTTT
.	.	TRBV21-1	TRBJ1-1	CASSPRWTDMNTEAFF	TGTGCCAGCAGCCCCCGATGGACAGACATGAACACTGAAGCTTTCTTT
.	.	TRBV11-2	TRBJ1-5	CASSEKGWVGTRDQPQHF	TGTGCCAGCAGCGAGAAAGGTTGGGTCGGGACAAGGGATCAGCCCCAGCATTTT
TRBD2	few	TRBV28	TRBJ2-1	CASRAGLAANEQFF	TGTGCCAGCAGGGCGGGACTAGCGGCGAATGAGCAGTTCTTC
.	.	TRBV5-1	TRBJ1-1	CASSLRQNTEAFF	TGCGCCAGCAGCTTGAGACAAAACACTGAAGCTTTCTTT
TRBD1	few	TRBV2	TRBJ2-7	CASSRDSQGYEQYF	TGTGCCAGCAGTCGGGACAGTCAGGGCTACGAGCAGTACTTC
.	.	TRBV9	TRBJ2-7	CASSVAGTYEQYF	TGTGCCAGCAGCGTAGCGGGGACCTACGAGCAGTACTTC